The rows below give T cell receptor beta chains drawn from one sample of a study of identical twins. TCRdb redid the calling of the 5' RACE reads with MiXCR, one entry per CDR3 protein. The sample has 750,000 to 950,000 distinct CDR3 sequences; around 12% are singletons. The same specimen was also included in a second study, on yellow fever vaccine responses in identical twins.

Specimen: PBMCs. These receptors all come from a woman aged 18-35 years in good health. Both conserved end residues are part of each CDR3. D genes are given only for firm matches. The size field is filled for only some rows; it gives once, few, many or a size class.

length,V,size,D,J,CDR3,DNA
15,TRBV20-1,NA,NA,TRBJ2-3,CSAPVGGGAPDTQYF,TGCAGTGCCCCCGTTGGGGGGGGGGCCCCAGATACGCAGTATTTT
13,TRBV12-3/TRBV12-4,NA,NA,TRBJ2-7,CASSLTRTYEQYF,TGTGCCAGCAGTTTAACTCGTACCTACGAGCAGTACTTC
15,TRBV6-1,few,TRBD1,TRBJ2-1,CASSPGTGGGNEQFF,TGTGCCAGCAGTCCTGGGACAGGGGGTGGGAATGAGCAGTTCTTC
18,TRBV11-1,few,TRBD2,TRBJ2-1,CASSFPTREPWGFNEQFF,TGTGCCAGCAGCTTCCCTACGCGGGAGCCTTGGGGTTTCAATGAGCAGTTCTTC
14,TRBV15,NA,TRBD2,TRBJ2-1,CATRVGGSYNEHFF,TGTGCCACCAGAGTGGGGGGGTCCTACAATGAGCACTTCTTC
15,TRBV28,NA,TRBD2,TRBJ2-3,CASSRLGGKGDTQYF,TGTGCCAGCAGCCGCTTGGGGGGGAAGGGGGATACGCAGTATTTT
16,TRBV11-2,NA,NA,TRBJ2-1,CASSLDGSGGPHEQFF,TGTGCCAGCAGCTTAGATGGTTCAGGAGGGCCCCATGAGCAGTTCTTC
13,TRBV20-1,NA,NA,TRBJ2-1,CSASGLDSREQFF,TGCAGTGCTAGTGGGCTAGATTCTCGAGAGCAGTTCTTC
14,TRBV6-5,few,NA,TRBJ1-2,CASSYNPTYYGYTF,TGTGCCAGCAGTTACAATCCCACTTACTATGGCTACACCTTC
15,TRBV5-1,NA,NA,TRBJ2-3,CASSLEGANSDTQYF,TGCGCCAGCAGCTTGGAAGGGGCTAATTCAGATACGCAGTATTTT
16,TRBV6-5,many,TRBD2,TRBJ2-1,CASSYSLAGDFDEQFF,TGTGCCAGCAGTTACTCTCTAGCGGGAGACTTCGATGAGCAGTTCTTC
15,TRBV20-1,few,TRBD1,TRBJ2-2,CSAQDRRTNTGELFF,TGCAGTGCCCAGGACAGGAGGACTAACACCGGGGAGCTGTTTTTT
15,TRBV12-3/TRBV12-4,many,NA,TRBJ2-7,CASSFSDRLAYEQYF,TGTGCCAGCAGTTTTTCGGATAGACTAGCCTACGAGCAGTACTTC
16,TRBV2,NA,TRBD2,TRBJ2-7,CASSEGRLARSYEQYF,TGTGCCAGCAGTGAAGGAAGACTAGCGCGGTCCTACGAGCAGTACTTC
14,TRBV5-1,NA,NA,TRBJ2-2,CASSLIMNTGELFF,TGCGCCAGCAGCTTAATTATGAACACCGGGGAGCTGTTTTTT
15,TRBV28,many,TRBD2,TRBJ2-1,CASSRGLAGYNEQFF,TGTGCCAGCAGTAGGGGACTAGCGGGGTACAATGAGCAGTTCTTC
16,TRBV14,few,NA,TRBJ2-3,CASSLVRGGSWDTQYF,TGTGCCAGCAGCCTGGTGAGGGGGGGCAGCTGGGATACGCAGTATTTT
14,TRBV7-6,NA,NA,TRBJ2-7,CASSPLAAAYEQYF,TGTGCCAGCAGCCCCTTAGCAGCGGCCTACGAGCAGTACTTC
16,TRBV7-8,NA,NA,TRBJ2-2,CASSLWDPTGTGELFF,TGTGCCAGCAGCTTATGGGACCCTACTGGCACCGGGGAGCTGTTTTTT
13,TRBV28,many,NA,TRBJ2-3,CASSLFSTDTQYF,TGTGCCAGCAGTTTATTTAGCACAGATACGCAGTATTTT
14,TRBV7-9,NA,NA,TRBJ1-3,CASSFKDPGNTIYF,TGTGCCAGCAGCTTTAAGGATCCTGGAAACACCATATATTTT
14,TRBV7-3,NA,NA,TRBJ1-3,CVSSLGSSGNTIYF,TGTGTCAGCAGCCTTGGGTCCTCTGGAAACACCATATATTTT
16,TRBV6-5,NA,NA,TRBJ1-2,CASSSPPRVMMDGYTF,TGTGCCAGCAGTTCCCCCCCCAGGGTTATGATGGATGGCTACACCTTC
15,TRBV7-3,NA,TRBD2,TRBJ2-5,CASSFTSGTPETQYF,TGTGCCAGCAGCTTCACTAGCGGGACACCAGAGACCCAGTACTTC
18,TRBV20-1,few,TRBD1,TRBJ1-5,CSARDKRQGRGWNQPQHF,TGCAGTGCTAGAGATAAAAGACAGGGAAGGGGTTGGAATCAGCCCCAGCATTTT
14,TRBV29-1,few,NA,TRBJ1-5,CSVQDGYSNQPQHF,TGCAGCGTCCAGGACGGCTATAGCAATCAGCCCCAGCATTTT
14,TRBV12-3/TRBV12-4,few,NA,TRBJ1-6,CASRTGTKNSPLHF,TGTGCCAGCAGGACGGGGACAAAAAATTCACCCCTCCACTTT
18,TRBV10-2,NA,TRBD2,TRBJ2-7,CASRLEREGRSYSYEQYF,TGCGCCAGCAGACTTGAGCGGGAGGGCCGGTCCTACTCCTACGAGCAGTACTTC
14,TRBV3-1,few,NA,TRBJ2-2,CASSQGAATGELFF,TGTGCCAGCAGCCAAGGGGCGGCCACCGGGGAGCTGTTTTTT
16,TRBV10-2,NA,TRBD1,TRBJ2-5,CASSESGGVGQETQYF,TGCGCCAGCAGTGAGTCAGGGGGCGTGGGCCAAGAGACCCAGTACTTC
14,TRBV20-1,NA,TRBD1,TRBJ2-1,CSAIGQGAWHEQFF,TGCAGTGCTATCGGACAGGGGGCATGGCATGAGCAGTTCTTC
15,TRBV29-1,many,TRBD1,TRBJ1-1,CSVDPRQGEYTEAFF,TGCAGCGTTGACCCTCGACAGGGAGAATACACTGAAGCTTTCTTT
14,TRBV7-9,few,NA,TRBJ1-1,CASSLRSENTEAFF,TGTGCCAGCAGCTTAAGGTCAGAGAACACTGAAGCTTTCTTT
14,TRBV20-1,NA,NA,TRBJ2-3,CSARGPWRADTQYF,TGCAGTGCTAGGGGTCCTTGGAGGGCAGATACGCAGTATTTT
17,TRBV28,NA,NA,TRBJ1-1,CASSFHPANRVGTEAFF,TGTGCCAGCAGTTTTCACCCAGCGAACCGAGTGGGCACTGAAGCTTTCTTT
15,TRBV12-3/TRBV12-4,NA,NA,TRBJ2-2,CASSLGSGVAGELFF,TGTGCCAGCAGTTTAGGGAGTGGGGTCGCCGGGGAGCTGTTTTTT
15,TRBV7-9,NA,TRBD1,TRBJ1-1,CASSVNRGVDTEAFF,TGTGCCAGCAGCGTAAACAGGGGGGTCGACACTGAAGCTTTCTTT
16,TRBV10-3,NA,TRBD1,TRBJ2-1,CAISDPRDRGYNEQFF,TGTGCCATCAGTGACCCCCGGGACAGGGGGTACAATGAGCAGTTCTTC
20,TRBV12-3/TRBV12-4,many,NA,TRBJ2-2,CASSSDSTGMVRGRTGELFF,TGTGCCAGCAGTTCCGATTCGACTGGGATGGTTAGAGGGCGCACCGGGGAGCTGTTTTTT
15,TRBV29-1,NA,TRBD1,TRBJ1-2,CSVERGTRQGGGYTF,TGCAGCGTTGAACGGGGGACCCGACAGGGTGGGGGCTACACCTTC
17,TRBV7-2,NA,NA,TRBJ2-5,CASSSPQATTARETQYF,TGTGCCAGCAGCTCCCCCCAAGCGACCACTGCCAGGGAGACCCAGTACTTC
16,TRBV27,many,TRBD2,TRBJ2-1,CASSLSAGDSYNEQFF,TGTGCCAGCAGTTTATCGGCGGGGGACTCCTACAATGAGCAGTTCTTC
21,TRBV4-2,NA,TRBD2,TRBJ2-1,CASSQEAWTSGRTTFYNEQFF,TGTGCCAGCAGCCAGGAAGCTTGGACTAGCGGGAGGACAACCTTCTACAATGAGCAGTTCTTC
13,TRBV6-1,few,NA,TRBJ2-3,CASARRITDTQYF,TGTGCCAGCGCCCGGAGGATCACAGATACGCAGTATTTT
15,TRBV12-3/TRBV12-4,many,NA,TRBJ1-5,CASSQPQDSNQPQHF,TGTGCCAGCAGTCAGCCACAGGATAGCAATCAGCCCCAGCATTTT
14,TRBV5-6,many,NA,TRBJ1-6,CASSLTGVDSPLHF,TGTGCCAGCAGCTTGACAGGTGTGGATTCACCCCTCCACTTT
15,TRBV18,few,NA,TRBJ2-1,CASSPRGRGWGEQFF,TGTGCCAGCTCACCCCGAGGGAGAGGCTGGGGTGAGCAGTTCTTC
12,TRBV2,NA,NA,TRBJ1-2,CASGQESYGYTF,TGTGCCAGCGGTCAGGAGAGTTATGGCTACACCTTC
14,TRBV12-3/TRBV12-4,NA,NA,TRBJ2-4,CASTLGGTKNIQYF,TGTGCCAGCACCCTGGGAGGAACCAAAAACATTCAGTACTTC
20,TRBV11-1,NA,TRBD1,TRBJ2-6,CASSLDPGQGAPVGANVLTF,TGTGCCAGCAGCTTGGATCCGGGACAGGGGGCGCCTGTTGGGGCCAACGTCCTGACTTTC